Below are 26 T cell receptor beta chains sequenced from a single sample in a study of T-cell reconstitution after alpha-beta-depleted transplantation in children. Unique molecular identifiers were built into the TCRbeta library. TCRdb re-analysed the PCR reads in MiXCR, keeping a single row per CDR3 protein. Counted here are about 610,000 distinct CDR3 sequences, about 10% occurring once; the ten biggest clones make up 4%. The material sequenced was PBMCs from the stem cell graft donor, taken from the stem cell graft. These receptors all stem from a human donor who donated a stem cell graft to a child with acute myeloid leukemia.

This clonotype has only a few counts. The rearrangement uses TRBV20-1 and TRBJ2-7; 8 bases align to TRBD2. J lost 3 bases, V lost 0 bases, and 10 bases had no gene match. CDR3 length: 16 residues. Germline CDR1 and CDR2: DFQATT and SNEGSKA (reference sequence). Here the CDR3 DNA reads TGCAGTGCTAGAGATCCTGGGGTAGCGGGGCACTACGAGCAGTACTTC. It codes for CSARDPGVAGHYEQYF.

The CDR3 coding sequence is TGTGCCAGCAGTTTACTGGACAGGGATGTAGATGGCTACACCTTC. Translation gives CASSLLDRDVDGYTF. The chain carries TRBV27 and TRBJ1-2; TRBD1 agrees at 8 bases. With 2 bases clipped from V and 6 bases from J, the junction kept 8 bases outside the gene matches. Germline CDR1 and CDR2: MNHEY and SMNVEV (reference sequence). The CDR3 runs to 15 residues.

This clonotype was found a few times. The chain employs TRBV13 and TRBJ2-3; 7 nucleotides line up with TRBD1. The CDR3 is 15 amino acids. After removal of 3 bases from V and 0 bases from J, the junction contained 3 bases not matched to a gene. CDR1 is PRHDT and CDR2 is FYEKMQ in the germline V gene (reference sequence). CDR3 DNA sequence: TGTGCCAGCAGCTTGCGACAGGGTAGCACAGATACGCAGTATTTT. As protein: CASSLRQGSTDTQYF.

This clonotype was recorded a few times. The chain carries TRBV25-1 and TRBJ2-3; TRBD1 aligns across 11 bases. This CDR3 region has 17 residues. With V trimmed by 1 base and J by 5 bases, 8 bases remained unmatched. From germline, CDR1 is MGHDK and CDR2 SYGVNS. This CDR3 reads CASSELDRGLKGDTQYF. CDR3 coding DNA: TGTGCCAGCAGTGAATTGGACAGGGGGCTTAAGGGAGATACGCAGTATTTT. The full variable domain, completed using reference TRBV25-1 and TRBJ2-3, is EADIYQTPRYLVIGTGKKITLECSQTMGHDKMYWYQQDPGMELHLIHYSYGVNSTEKGDLSSESTVSRIRTEHFPLTLESARPSHTSQYLCASSELDRGLKGDTQYFGPGTRLTVL.

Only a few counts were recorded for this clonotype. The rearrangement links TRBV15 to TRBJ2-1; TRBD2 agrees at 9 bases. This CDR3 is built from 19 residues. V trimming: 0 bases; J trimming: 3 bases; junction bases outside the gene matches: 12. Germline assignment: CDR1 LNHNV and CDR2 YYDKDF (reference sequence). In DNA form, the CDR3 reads TGTGCCACCAGCAGAGATGGGATGATTAGCGGGAGTATCTACAATGAGCAGTTCTTC. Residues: CATSRDGMISGSIYNEQFF.

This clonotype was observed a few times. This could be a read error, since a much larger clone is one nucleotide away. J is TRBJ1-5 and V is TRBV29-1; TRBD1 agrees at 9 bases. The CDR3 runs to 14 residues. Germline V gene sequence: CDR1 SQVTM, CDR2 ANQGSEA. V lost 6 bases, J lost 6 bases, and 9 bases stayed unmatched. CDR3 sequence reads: CSVPQGADGQPQHF. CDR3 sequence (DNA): TGCAGCGTACCACAGGGGGCTGATGGTCAGCCCCAGCATTTT.

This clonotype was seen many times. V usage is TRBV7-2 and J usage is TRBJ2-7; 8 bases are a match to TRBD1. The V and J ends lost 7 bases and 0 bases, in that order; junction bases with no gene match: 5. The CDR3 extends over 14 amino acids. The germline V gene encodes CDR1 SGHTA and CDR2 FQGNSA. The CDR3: CASKGQGSSYEQYF. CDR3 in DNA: TGTGCCAGCAAAGGACAGGGTAGCTCCTACGAGCAGTACTTC.

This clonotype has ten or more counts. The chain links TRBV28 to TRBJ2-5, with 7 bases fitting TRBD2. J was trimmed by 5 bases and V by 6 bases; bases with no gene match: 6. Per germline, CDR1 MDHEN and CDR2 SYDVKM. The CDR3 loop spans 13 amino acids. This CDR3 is CASSLPGGETQYF. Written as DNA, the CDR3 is TGTGCCAGCAGCCTACCCGGGGGGGAGACCCAGTACTTC.

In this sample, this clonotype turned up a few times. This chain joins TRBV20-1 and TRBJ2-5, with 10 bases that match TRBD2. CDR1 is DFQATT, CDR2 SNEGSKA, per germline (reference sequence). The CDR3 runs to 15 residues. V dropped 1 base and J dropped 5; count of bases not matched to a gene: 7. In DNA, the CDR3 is TGCAGTGCTAGAGGAATAGCGGGAGGTCGGGAGACCCAGTACTTC. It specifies CSARGIAGGRETQYF.

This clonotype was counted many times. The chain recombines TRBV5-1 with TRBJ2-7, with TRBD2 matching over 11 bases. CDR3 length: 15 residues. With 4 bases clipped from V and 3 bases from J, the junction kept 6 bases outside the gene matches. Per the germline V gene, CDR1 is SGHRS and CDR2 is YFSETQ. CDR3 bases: TGCGCCAGCAGCGATACGGGACTAGCGGACTACGAGCAGTACTTC. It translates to CASSDTGLADYEQYF.

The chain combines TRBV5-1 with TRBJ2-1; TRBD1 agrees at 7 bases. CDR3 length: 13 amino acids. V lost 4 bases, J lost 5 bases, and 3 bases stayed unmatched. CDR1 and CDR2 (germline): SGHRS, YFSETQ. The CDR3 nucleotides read TGCGCCAGCAGCGTTACAGGGGACAATGAGCAGTTCTTC. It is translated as CASSVTGDNEQFF.

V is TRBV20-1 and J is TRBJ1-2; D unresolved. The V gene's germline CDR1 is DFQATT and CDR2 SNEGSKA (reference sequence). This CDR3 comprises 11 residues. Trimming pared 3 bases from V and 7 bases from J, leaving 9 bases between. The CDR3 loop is CSARGRSGYTF. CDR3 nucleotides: TGCAGTGCTAGGGGCAGGTCTGGCTACACCTTC.

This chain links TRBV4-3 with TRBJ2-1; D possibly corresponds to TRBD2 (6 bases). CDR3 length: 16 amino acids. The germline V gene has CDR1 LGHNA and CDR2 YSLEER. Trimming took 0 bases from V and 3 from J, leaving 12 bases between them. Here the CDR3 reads CASSQDSDSGYNEQFF. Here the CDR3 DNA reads TGCGCCAGCAGCCAAGATTCCGATAGCGGCTACAATGAGCAGTTCTTC.

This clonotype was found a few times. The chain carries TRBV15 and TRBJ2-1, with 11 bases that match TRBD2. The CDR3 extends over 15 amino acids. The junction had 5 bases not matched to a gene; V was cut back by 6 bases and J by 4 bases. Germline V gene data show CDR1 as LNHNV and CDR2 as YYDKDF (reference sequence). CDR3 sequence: CATRMTSGKYNEQFF. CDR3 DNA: TGTGCCACCAGGATGACTAGCGGGAAATACAATGAGCAGTTCTTC.

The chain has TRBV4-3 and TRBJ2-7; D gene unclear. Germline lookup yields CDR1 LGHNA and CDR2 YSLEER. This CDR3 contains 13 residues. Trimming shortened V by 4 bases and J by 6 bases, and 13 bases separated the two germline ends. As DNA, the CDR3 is TGCGCCAGCAGCCCGGGTCCCCGTTTCGAGCAGTACTTC. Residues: CASSPGPRFEQYF.

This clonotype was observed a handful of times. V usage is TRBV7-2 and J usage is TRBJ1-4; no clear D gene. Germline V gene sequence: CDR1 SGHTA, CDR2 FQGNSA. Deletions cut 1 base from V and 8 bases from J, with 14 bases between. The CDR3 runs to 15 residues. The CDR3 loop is CASSLGGDNLEKLFF. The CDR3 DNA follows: TGTGCCAGCAGCTTAGGTGGAGATAACCTGGAAAAACTGTTTTTT.

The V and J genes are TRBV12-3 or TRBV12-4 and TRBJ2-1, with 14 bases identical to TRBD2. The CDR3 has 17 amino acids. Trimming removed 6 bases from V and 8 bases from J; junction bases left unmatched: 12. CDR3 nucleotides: TGTGCCAGCAGACCTTCCGGGACTAGCGGGAGTTATCATGAGCAGTTCTTC. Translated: CASRPSGTSGSYHEQFF.

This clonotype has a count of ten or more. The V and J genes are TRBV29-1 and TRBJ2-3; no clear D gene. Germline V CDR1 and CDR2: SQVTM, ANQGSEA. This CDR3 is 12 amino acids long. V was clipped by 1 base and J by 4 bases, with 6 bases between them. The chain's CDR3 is CSVEASPDTQYF. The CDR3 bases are TGCAGCGTTGAAGCCAGTCCAGATACGCAGTATTTT.

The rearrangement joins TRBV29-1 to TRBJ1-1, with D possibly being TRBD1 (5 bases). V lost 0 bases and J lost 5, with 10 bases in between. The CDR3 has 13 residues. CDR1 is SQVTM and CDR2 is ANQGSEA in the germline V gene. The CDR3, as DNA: TGCAGCGTTGAAGAGGCGGGGGGGACTGAAGCTTTCTTT. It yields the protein CSVEEAGGTEAFF.

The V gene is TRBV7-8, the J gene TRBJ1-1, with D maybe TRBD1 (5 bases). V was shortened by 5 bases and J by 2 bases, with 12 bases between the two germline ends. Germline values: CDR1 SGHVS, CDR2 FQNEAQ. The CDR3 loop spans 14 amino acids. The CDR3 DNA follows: TGTGCCAGCAGCCCCAGACAGACTAACACTGAAGCTTTCTTT. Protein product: CASSPRQTNTEAFF.

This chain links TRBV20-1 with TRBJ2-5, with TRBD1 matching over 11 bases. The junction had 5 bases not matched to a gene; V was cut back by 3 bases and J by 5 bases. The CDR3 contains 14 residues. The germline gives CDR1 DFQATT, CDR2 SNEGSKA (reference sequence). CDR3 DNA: TGCAGTGCTAGGTCGGACAGGGGGCTGGAGACCCAGTACTTC. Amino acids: CSARSDRGLETQYF.

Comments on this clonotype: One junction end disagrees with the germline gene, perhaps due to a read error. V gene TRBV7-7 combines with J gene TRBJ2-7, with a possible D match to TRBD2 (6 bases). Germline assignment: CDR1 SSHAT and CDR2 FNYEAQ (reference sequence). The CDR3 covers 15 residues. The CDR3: CASSLARDLRYEQYF. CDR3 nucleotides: TGTGCTAGCAGCTTAGCGCGGGACTTACGGTACGAGCAGTACTTC.

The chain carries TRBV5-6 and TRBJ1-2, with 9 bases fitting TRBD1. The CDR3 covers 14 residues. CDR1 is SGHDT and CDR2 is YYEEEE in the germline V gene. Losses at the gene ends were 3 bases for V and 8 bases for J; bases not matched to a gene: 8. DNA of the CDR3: TGTGCCAGCAGCTACTGGGGACAGGGAGGAGGCTACACCTTC. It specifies CASSYWGQGGGYTF.

The CDR3 nucleotides read TGCGCCAGCAGATCGGATCTGGGAGATACGCAGTATTTT. Translation: CASRSDLGDTQYF. The chain couples TRBV5-1 to TRBJ2-3; the D is unclear. The CDR3 loop spans 13 amino acids. From germline, CDR1 is SGHRS and CDR2 YFSETQ. Deletions cut 5 bases from V and 5 bases from J, with 12 bases between.

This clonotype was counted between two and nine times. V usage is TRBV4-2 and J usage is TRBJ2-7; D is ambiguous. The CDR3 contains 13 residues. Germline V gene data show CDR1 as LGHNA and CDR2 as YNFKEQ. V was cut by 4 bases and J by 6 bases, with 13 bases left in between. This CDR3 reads CASSPGLMGEQYF. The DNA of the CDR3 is TGTGCCAGCAGCCCCGGGCTTATGGGCGAGCAGTACTTC.

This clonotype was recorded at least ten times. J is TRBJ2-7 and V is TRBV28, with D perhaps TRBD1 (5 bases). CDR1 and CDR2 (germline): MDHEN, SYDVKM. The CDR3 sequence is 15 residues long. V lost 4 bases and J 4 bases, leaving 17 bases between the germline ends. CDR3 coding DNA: TGTGCCAGCAGTTCAGCCGCAGGGATCGAGTACGAGCAGTACTTC. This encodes CASSSAAGIEYEQYF.